This entry concerns a single T cell receptor (beta chain). Its target is unknown. The data stem from a study of cytomegalovirus exposure and HLA in healthy donors. Broader study findings: For cytomegalovirus status, the classifier reportedly gave diagnoses with high specificity and sensitivity. The study labeled around 160 TCR beta chains cytomegalovirus-associated. By HLA locus, TCR association rates varied in a later analysis, with DRB1 showing the most and HLA-C the fewest. In a later analysis, at a false discovery rate of 0.05, fewer than 20,000 TCR beta sequences matched HLA alleles.

This CDR3 has 18 residues. V shed 1 base, J shed 9 bases, and the junction held 14 bases outside the gene matches. Germline values: CDR1 SGHAT, CDR2 FQNNGV. PCR was performed using 60 Vbeta and 13 Jbeta primers. This table comes from immunoSEQ multiplex PCR, and its TCRdb copy is limited to in-frame clones, with some not included. The repertoire holds about 120,000 clones, roughly three quarters seen once, with more than 15% in the top ten. The genes are TRBV11-2 and TRBJ2-1; TRBD2 matches 11 bases. Sequenced: PBMCs. This receptor was identified in a man aged 45-65 years in good health and CMV-seropositive. The CDR3 DNA sequence: TGTGCCAGCAGCTTAGGACCCTTACTAGCGGGAGATTGGGGTGAGCAGTTCTTC. Its translation is CASSLGPLLAGDWGEQFF.